These 31 T cell receptor beta chains were all obtained from the same sample, sequenced in a study of blood T cell repertoires in COVID-19. Sequencing used immunoSEQ multiplex PCR; TCRdb keeps in-frame clones, though not all of them. This sample has some 320,000 clones; around nine tenths occur once, and the top ten carry approximately 12%. The sequencing sample was made of peripheral blood. The receptors were sampled from a woman aged 30 to 39 with COVID-19, enrolled during active disease.

The chain uses TRBV7-9 and TRBJ2-1; 9 bases align to TRBD2. J was trimmed by 9 bases and V by 2 bases; bases with no gene match: 8. Germline values: CDR1 SEHNR, CDR2 FQNEAQ (reference sequence). This CDR3 is 15 amino acids long. DNA of the CDR3: TGTGCCAGCAGCTTATTGGGCGGGGGGGCGCGTGAGCAGTTCTTC. Encoded protein: CASSLLGGGAREQFF.

This rearrangement joins TRBV19 to TRBJ2-3, with D possibly being TRBD1 (8 bases). The CDR3 is made up of 15 amino acids. Looked up from germline, CDR1 is LNHDA and CDR2 is SQIVND (reference sequence). The V end lost 3 bases, the J end lost 4 bases, and 14 bases lay between the germline ends. The CDR3 loop is CASSIGRTGPDTQYF. CDR3 DNA sequence: TGTGCCAGTAGTATCGGGAGGACAGGGCCAGATACGCAGTATTTT.

The chain couples TRBV7-6 to TRBJ1-1; the D is unclear. Germline V CDR1 and CDR2: SGHVS, FNYEAQ. This CDR3 is 15 amino acids long. The V end lost 7 bases, the J end lost 2 bases, and 17 bases lay between the germline ends. The CDR3 DNA is TGTGCCAGCACCGAGTGGGGAGGGCCAAACACTGAAGCTTTCTTT. This translates into CASTEWGGPNTEAFF.

V usage is TRBV2 and J usage is TRBJ1-1, with 11 nucleotides matching TRBD1. Germline V gives CDR1 SNHLY, CDR2 FYNNEI. The CDR3 is 14 amino acids. Trimming cost V 6 bases and J 6 bases; bases outside gene matches: 6. The CDR3 sequence: CASRGQGGMAEAFF. CDR3 bases: TGTGCCAGCAGGGGACAGGGGGGGATGGCTGAAGCTTTCTTT.

A note on this clone: Within the sample, other DNA sequences also encode this same CDR3. V gene TRBV9 combines with J gene TRBJ2-3; 12 bases agree with TRBD2. CDR3 length: 16 amino acids. Germline CDR1 is SGDLS and CDR2 is YYNGEE. V shed 0 bases, J shed 5 bases, and the junction held 4 bases outside the gene matches. The CDR3 DNA follows: TGTGCCAGCAGCGTAGCTAGCGGGGGGGCGCAAGATACGCAGTATTTT. It is translated as CASSVASGGAQDTQYF.

This clone was found a few times. This CDR3 is CASSLDGGWEKLFF. The CDR3 DNA reads as TGTGCCAGCAGCTTAGACGGGGGATGGGAAAAACTGTTTTTT. This sequence joins TRBV7-9 and TRBJ1-4, with D perhaps matching TRBD1 (5 bases). There are 14 residues in the CDR3. Germline V gene sequence: CDR1 SEHNR, CDR2 FQNEAQ (reference sequence). Trimming removed 1 base from V and 8 bases from J, with 11 bases in between.

This clone was observed a single time. V is TRBV27 and J is TRBJ2-5, with TRBD2 matching 9 bases. CDR1 is MNHEY and CDR2 is SMNVEV in the germline V gene (reference sequence). With V trimmed by 3 bases and J by 7 bases, 9 bases remained unmatched. The CDR3 loop spans 15 amino acids. CDR3 region: CASSFFPSGDGTQYF. In DNA form, the CDR3 reads TGTGCCAGCAGTTTTTTCCCTAGCGGGGATGGGACCCAGTACTTC.

This chain connects TRBV19 to TRBJ2-3, with D uncertain. The CDR3 extends over 14 amino acids. Trimming cost V 5 bases and J 7 bases, with 16 bases left between them. Germline CDR1 is LNHDA and CDR2 is SQIVND (reference sequence). CDR3 protein: CASSPPLVDYTQYF. The CDR3 DNA sequence: TGTGCCAGTAGTCCCCCCCTGGTCGACTATACGCAGTATTTT. Filled out from reference TRBV19 and TRBJ2-3, the complete variable domain reads DGGITQSPKYLFRKEGQNVTLSCEQNLNHDAMYWYRQDPGQGLRLIYYSQIVNDFQKGDIAEGYSVSREKKESFPLTVTSAQKNPTAFYLCASSPPLVDYTQYFGPGTRLTVL.

CDR3 region: CASSPKLAGAKSTDTQYF. CDR3 DNA: TGTGCCAGCAGCCCTAAACTAGCGGGGGCTAAAAGCACAGATACGCAGTATTTT. This rearrangement joins TRBV7-8 to TRBJ2-3; 11 positions agree with TRBD2. This CDR3 spans 18 amino acids. Germline V gene data show CDR1 as SGHVS and CDR2 as FQNEAQ. V was pared by 5 bases and J by 0 bases, with 10 bases of the junction left unmatched.

The rearrangement joins TRBV21-1 to TRBJ1-1; TRBD1, the table's D call, was not compared with the DNA. TRBV21-1 is shown as a pseudogene. The CDR3 extends over 17 amino acids. For the CDR3, the DNA is TGTGCCAGCAGCAAGGTCCTGGGGCAGGACAGGAACACTGAAGCTTTCTTT. It translates to CASSKVLGQDRNTEAFF.

The chain carries TRBV10-1 and TRBJ2-3, with D maybe TRBD2 (6 bases). Trimming shortened V by 4 bases and J by 2 bases, and 7 bases separated the two germline ends. Germline CDR1 is WNHNN and CDR2 is SYGVQD (reference sequence). The CDR3 contains 13 residues. CDR3 region: CASSGLVTDTQYF. The CDR3, as DNA: TGCGCCAGCAGTGGACTAGTCACAGATACGCAGTATTTT.

This chain links TRBV7-8 with TRBJ1-2; D remains unclear. Germline values: CDR1 SGHVS, CDR2 FQNEAQ. The CDR3 runs 15 residues. The V and J ends lost 4 bases and 5 bases respectively, with 17 bases between them. CDR3 in DNA: TGTGCCAGCAGCTCCCGATCGGTCGCCCCTTATGGCTACACCTTC. Amino acids: CASSSRSVAPYGYTF.

V and J are TRBV5-1 and TRBJ1-2; 8 bases agree with TRBD1. The V gene end was trimmed by 4 bases and the J gene end by 8 bases; junction bases not matched to a gene: 10. CDR1 is SGHRS and CDR2 is YFSETQ in the germline V gene. The CDR3 totals 14 residues. The chain's CDR3 is CASSTPGGVWGYTF. DNA for the CDR3: TGCGCCAGCAGCACTCCAGGGGGCGTATGGGGCTACACCTTC.

The chain links TRBV19 to TRBJ2-1, with D maybe TRBD2 (6 bases). This CDR3 contains 13 residues. The ends were cut back, 11 bases at V and 0 bases at J, with 11 bases in the middle. The germline CDR1 and CDR2 sequences are LNHDA and SQIVND (reference sequence). The CDR3 DNA sequence: TGTGCCTCCGGGAGCTTCTCCTACAATGAGCAGTTCTTC. Its translation: CASGSFSYNEQFF. Together with reference TRBV19 and TRBJ2-1, the CDR3 gives the full variable domain: DGGITQSPKYLFRKEGQNVTLSCEQNLNHDAMYWYRQDPGQGLRLIYYSQIVNDFQKGDIAEGYSVSREKKESFPLTVTSAQKNPTAFYLCASGSFSYNEQFFGPGTRLTVL.

The chain joins TRBV3-1 (or the pseudogene TRBV3-2) to TRBJ1-3, with D perhaps TRBD1 (5 bases). The V gene lost 4 bases and the J gene lost 4 bases, with 8 bases spanning the gap. Germline values: CDR1 LGHDT, CDR2 YNNKEL (reference sequence). This CDR3 is 13 amino acids long. CDR3 sequence (DNA): TGTGCCAGCAGCCGGGGCCCGGGAAACACCATATATTTT. Protein product: CASSRGPGNTIYF.

The genes are TRBV5-4 and TRBJ1-1; no clear D. The germline V and J ends were trimmed by 2 bases and 3 bases, with 5 bases remaining between them. The germline CDR1 and CDR2 sequences are SGHNT and YYREEE (reference sequence). CDR3 length equals 12 residues. DNA of the CDR3: TGTGCCAGCAGCTTCGGAGACACTGAAGCTTTCTTT. Protein: CASSFGDTEAFF.

The chain employs TRBV19 and TRBJ2-1; 10 nucleotides align to TRBD2. V was pared by 5 bases and J by 5 bases, with 6 bases of the junction left unmatched. The CDR3 is 15 amino acids. CDR1 is LNHDA, CDR2 SQIVND, per germline (reference sequence). The CDR3, as DNA: TGTGCCAGTAGTCCCCCTAGCGGGGGCCACAATGAGCAGTTCTTC. Its protein is CASSPPSGGHNEQFF.

The rearrangement uses TRBV7-9 and TRBJ2-5; D may be TRBD2 (5 bases). The V gene's germline CDR1 is SEHNR and CDR2 FQNEAQ (reference sequence). Trimming cost V 4 bases and J 3 bases, with 12 bases left between them. The CDR3 covers 14 residues. The CDR3 is CASSSSPAEETQYF. The CDR3 coding sequence is TGTGCCAGCAGCTCCTCACCAGCGGAAGAGACCCAGTACTTC.

The chain links TRBV7-6 to TRBJ1-4; TRBD1 matches 11 bases. The CDR3 length is 15 residues. CDR1 is SGHVS and CDR2 is FNYEAQ in the germline V gene. The J segment lost 7 bases and the V segment lost 5 bases, leaving 6 bases of the junction unmatched. The CDR3 nucleotides are TGTGCCAGCAGCATCGGGACAGGGGGAGGTGAAAAACTGTTTTTT. Translation: CASSIGTGGGEKLFF. Complete variable domain (other parts from reference TRBV7-6 and TRBJ1-4): GAGVSQSPRYKVTKRGQDVALRCDPISGHVSLYWYRQALGQGPEFLTYFNYEAQQDKSGLPNDRFSAERPEGSISTLTIQRTEQRDSAMYRCASSIGTGGGEKLFFGSGTQLSVL.

This chain links TRBV12-3 or TRBV12-4 with TRBJ2-1; D may be TRBD1 (6 bases). With 6 bases removed from V and 8 bases from J, the gap between germline ends came to 11 bases. CDR3 size: 12 residues. CDR3 amino acids: CASRKDSDEQFF. The CDR3 DNA reads TGTGCCAGCAGGAAGGACAGTGATGAGCAGTTCTTC.

The J gene is TRBJ2-2, the V gene TRBV12-3 or TRBV12-4; D is uncertain. The V and J ends lost 7 bases and 3 bases respectively, with 9 bases between them. The CDR3 spans 13 residues. CDR3: CASTIEDTGELFF. The CDR3 DNA follows: TGTGCCAGCACCATAGAAGACACCGGGGAGCTGTTTTTT.

This clone was counted a single time. The chain links TRBV5-1 to TRBJ1-1, with 8 bases aligning to TRBD1. The CDR3 extends over 15 amino acids. V was pared by 4 bases and J by 1 base, with 6 bases of the junction left unmatched. CDR1 and CDR2 from the germline V gene are SGHRS and YFSETQ. CDR3 nucleotides: TGCGCCAGCAGCAAGGGACAGGTGGAGAACACTGAAGCTTTCTTT. This sequence encodes CASSKGQVENTEAFF.

The genes are TRBV9 and TRBJ2-2, with D possibly matching TRBD1 (5 bases). The CDR3 extends over 15 amino acids. V gave up 0 bases and J gave up 2 bases, with 8 bases separating them. The germline gives CDR1 SGDLS, CDR2 YYNGEE. The chain's CDR3 is CASSVATANTGELFF. The CDR3 bases are TGTGCCAGCAGCGTAGCGACAGCCAACACCGGGGAGCTGTTTTTT.

V gene TRBV2 combines with J gene TRBJ1-2; 7 bases are a match to TRBD1. Trimming removed 11 bases from V and 8 bases from J; junction bases left unmatched: 11. The CDR3 consists of 12 residues. From germline, CDR1 is SNHLY and CDR2 FYNNEI. The CDR3: CAVQKGAEGYTF. The CDR3 nucleotides read TGTGCCGTACAAAAGGGGGCGGAGGGCTACACCTTC.

The chain is built from TRBV5-1 and TRBJ2-7, with a weak D call TRBD2 (6 bases). Germline CDR1 reads SGHRS; CDR2 reads YFSETQ. This CDR3 is built from 15 residues. The ends were cut back, 4 bases at V and 3 bases at J, with 17 bases in the middle. CDR3 nucleotides: TGCGCCAGCAGCGCTGGCAGGGAGGTCCACTACGAGCAGTACTTC. It yields the protein CASSAGREVHYEQYF.

The V and J genes are TRBV11-2 and TRBJ2-3, with a weak D call TRBD1 (5 bases). This CDR3 has 13 residues. Trimming took 5 bases from V and 1 from J, leaving 7 bases between them. CDR1 is SGHAT, CDR2 FQNNGV, per germline. CDR3 protein: CASSPRGTDTQYF. Here the CDR3 DNA reads TGTGCCAGCAGCCCCAGGGGCACAGATACGCAGTATTTT.

This CDR3 reads CSASRELTEAFF. Written as DNA, the CDR3 is TGCAGTGCTAGTCGGGAACTGACTGAAGCTTTCTTT. V is TRBV20-1 and J is TRBJ1-1; D remains unclear. CDR1 is DFQATT, CDR2 SNEGSKA, per germline (reference sequence). The CDR3 runs to 12 residues. With 3 bases removed from V and 5 bases from J, the gap between germline ends came to 10 bases.

This chain connects TRBV5-6 to TRBJ1-2; tentatively, D is TRBD1 (6 bases). V was shortened by 2 bases and J by 0 bases, with 11 bases between the two germline ends. The CDR3 totals 15 residues. The V gene's germline CDR1 is SGHDT and CDR2 YYEEEE. CDR3 bases: TGTGCCAGCAGCTTTCAGGGGCCAGCTAACTATGGCTACACCTTC. Amino acid sequence: CASSFQGPANYGYTF.

The V gene is TRBV3-1 (or the pseudogene TRBV3-2), the J gene TRBJ2-1; 9 nucleotides line up with TRBD2. Germline V gene data show CDR1 as LGHDT and CDR2 as YNNKEL (reference sequence). V lost 0 bases to trimming and J lost 4 bases; unmatched junction nucleotides: 1. CDR3 length: 15 residues. The CDR3 DNA sequence: TGTGCCAGCAGCCAAGATAGCGGGGGATACAATGAGCAGTTCTTC. Protein sequence: CASSQDSGGYNEQFF.

This chain links TRBV3-1 (or the pseudogene TRBV3-2) with TRBJ1-2, with D hard to call. Germline CDR1 reads LGHDT; CDR2 reads YNNKEL (reference sequence). This CDR3 has 15 amino acids. The ends were cut back, 0 bases at V and 7 bases at J, with 15 bases in the middle. The CDR3 sequence is CASSQELSRLRGYTF. The CDR3, as DNA: TGTGCCAGCAGCCAAGAACTATCGAGGTTACGTGGCTACACCTTC.

This rearrangement joins TRBV27 to TRBJ1-5; perhaps TRBD1 as D (5 bases). Deletions cut 2 bases from V and 6 bases from J, with 11 bases between. Per the germline V gene, CDR1 is MNHEY and CDR2 is SMNVEV (reference sequence). This CDR3 region has 14 residues. In DNA, the CDR3 is TGTGCCAGCAGTTTAGGAGGGCAGGGTCAGCCCCAGCATTTT. It yields the protein CASSLGGQGQPQHF.